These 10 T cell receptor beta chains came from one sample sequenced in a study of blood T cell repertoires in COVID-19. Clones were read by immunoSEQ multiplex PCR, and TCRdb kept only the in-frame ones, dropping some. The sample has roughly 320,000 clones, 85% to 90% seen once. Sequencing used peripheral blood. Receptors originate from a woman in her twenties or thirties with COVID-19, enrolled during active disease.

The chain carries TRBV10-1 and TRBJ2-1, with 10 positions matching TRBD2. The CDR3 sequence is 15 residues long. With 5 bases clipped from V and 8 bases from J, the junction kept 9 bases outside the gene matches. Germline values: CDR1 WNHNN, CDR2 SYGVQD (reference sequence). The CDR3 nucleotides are TGCGCCAGCAGTTACAGCGGGGGGGCCATCGATGAGCAGTTCTTC. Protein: CASSYSGGAIDEQFF.

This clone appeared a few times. In DNA, the CDR3 is TGTGCCTGGAGCCAATTCAGGGGTAGCCAAGAGACCCAGTACTTC. Translation gives CAWSQFRGSQETQYF. The chain combines TRBV30 with TRBJ2-5; D is possibly TRBD1 (6 bases). V lost 3 bases, J lost 1 base, and 15 bases lay in between. The CDR3 length is 15 residues. CDR1 is GTSNPN and CDR2 is SVGIG in the germline V gene (reference sequence).

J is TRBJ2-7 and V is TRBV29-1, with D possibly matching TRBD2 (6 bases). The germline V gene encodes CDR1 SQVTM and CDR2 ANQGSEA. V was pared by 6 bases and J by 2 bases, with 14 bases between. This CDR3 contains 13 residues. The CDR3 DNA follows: TGCAGCGTAAGAACCCGGGAGACCTACGAGCAGTACTTC. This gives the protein CSVRTRETYEQYF.

The CDR3 DNA reads TGTGCCAGCAGTTTCCGGACTGAAGAGACCCAGTACTTC. It yields the protein CASSFRTEETQYF. The chain uses TRBV12-3 or TRBV12-4 and TRBJ2-5, with D possibly being TRBD2 (5 bases). The CDR3 sequence is 13 residues long. Trimming removed 3 bases from V and 3 bases from J, with 8 bases in between.

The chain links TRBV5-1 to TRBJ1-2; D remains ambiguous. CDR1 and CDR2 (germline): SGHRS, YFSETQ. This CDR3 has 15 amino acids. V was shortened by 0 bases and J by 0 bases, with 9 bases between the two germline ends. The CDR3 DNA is TGCGCCAGCAGCTTGGAGGCGGCAGCTAACTATGGCTACACCTTC. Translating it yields CASSLEAAANYGYTF.

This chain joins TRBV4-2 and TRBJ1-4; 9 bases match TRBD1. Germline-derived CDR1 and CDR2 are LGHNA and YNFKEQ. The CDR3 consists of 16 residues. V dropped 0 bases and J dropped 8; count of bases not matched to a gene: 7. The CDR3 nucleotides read TGTGCCAGCAGCCAAGACCCCGGGACAGGGACCGAAAAACTGTTTTTT. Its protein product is CASSQDPGTGTEKLFF.

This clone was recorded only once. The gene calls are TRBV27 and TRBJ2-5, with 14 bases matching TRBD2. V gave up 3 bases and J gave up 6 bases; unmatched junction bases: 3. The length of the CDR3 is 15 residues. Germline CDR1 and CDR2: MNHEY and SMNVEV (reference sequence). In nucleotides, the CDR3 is TGTGCCAGCAGTTTGACTAGCGGGGGGGCAAAGACCCAGTACTTC. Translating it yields CASSLTSGGAKTQYF.

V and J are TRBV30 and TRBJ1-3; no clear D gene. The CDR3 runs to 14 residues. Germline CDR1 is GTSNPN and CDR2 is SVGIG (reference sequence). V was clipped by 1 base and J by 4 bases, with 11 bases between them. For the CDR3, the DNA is TGTGCCTGGAGTGACCTGAGACACGGAAACACCATATATTTT. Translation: CAWSDLRHGNTIYF.

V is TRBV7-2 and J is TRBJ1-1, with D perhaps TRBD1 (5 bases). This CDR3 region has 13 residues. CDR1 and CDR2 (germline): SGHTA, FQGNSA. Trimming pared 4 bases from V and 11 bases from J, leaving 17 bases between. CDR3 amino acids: CASSSSWGEVAFF. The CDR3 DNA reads TGTGCCAGCAGCTCCTCGTGGGGGGAGGTTGCTTTCTTT.

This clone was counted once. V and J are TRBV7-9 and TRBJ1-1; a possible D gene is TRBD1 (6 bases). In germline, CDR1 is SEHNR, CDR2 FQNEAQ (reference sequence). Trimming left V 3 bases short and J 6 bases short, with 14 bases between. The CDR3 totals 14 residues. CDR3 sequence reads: CASSFQGMDAEAFF. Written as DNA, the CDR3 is TGTGCCAGCAGCTTTCAGGGGATGGACGCTGAAGCTTTCTTT.